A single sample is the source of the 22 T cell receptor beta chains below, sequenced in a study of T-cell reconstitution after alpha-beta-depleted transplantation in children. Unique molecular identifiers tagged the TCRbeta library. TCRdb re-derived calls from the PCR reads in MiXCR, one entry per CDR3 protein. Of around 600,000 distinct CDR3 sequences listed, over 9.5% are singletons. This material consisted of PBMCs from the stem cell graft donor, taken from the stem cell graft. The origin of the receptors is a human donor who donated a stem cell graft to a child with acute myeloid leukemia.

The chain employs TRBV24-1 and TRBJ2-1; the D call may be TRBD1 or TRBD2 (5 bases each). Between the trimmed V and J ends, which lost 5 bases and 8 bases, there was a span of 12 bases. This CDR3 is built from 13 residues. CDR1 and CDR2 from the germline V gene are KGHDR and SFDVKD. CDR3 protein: CATSGWGNHEQFF. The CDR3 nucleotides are TGTGCCACCAGTGGGTGGGGGAATCATGAGCAGTTCTTC.

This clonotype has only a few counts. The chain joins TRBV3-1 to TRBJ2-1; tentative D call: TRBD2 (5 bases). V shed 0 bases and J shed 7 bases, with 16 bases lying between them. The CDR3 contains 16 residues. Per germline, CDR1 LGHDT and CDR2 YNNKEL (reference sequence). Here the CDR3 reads CASSQELVGLSNEQFF. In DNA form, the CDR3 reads TGTGCCAGCAGCCAAGAACTAGTGGGCCTCTCGAATGAGCAGTTCTTC.

Here the CDR3 DNA reads TGCGCCAGCAGCACGACTAGCGCCTTGAACGGCGAGCAGTTCTTC. It is translated as CASSTTSALNGEQFF. The chain has TRBV5-1 and TRBJ2-1, with 8 bases lining up with TRBD2. CDR1 SGHRS and CDR2 YFSETQ come from the germline V gene. J lost 10 bases, V lost 4 bases, and 13 bases had no gene match. The CDR3 totals 15 residues. The full variable domain, its missing parts supplied by reference TRBV5-1 and TRBJ2-1, is KAGVTQTPRYLIKTRGQQVTLSCSPISGHRSVSWYQQTPGQGLQFLFEYFSETQRNKGNFPGRFSGRQFSNSRSEMNVSTLELGDSALYLCASSTTSALNGEQFFGPGTRLTVL.

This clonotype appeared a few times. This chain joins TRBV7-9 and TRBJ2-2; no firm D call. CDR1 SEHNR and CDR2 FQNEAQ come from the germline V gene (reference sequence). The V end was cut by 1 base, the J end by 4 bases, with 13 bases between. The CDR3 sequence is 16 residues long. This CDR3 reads CASSLEQGSGTGELFF. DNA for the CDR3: TGTGCCAGCAGCTTAGAGCAAGGTTCGGGCACCGGGGAGCTGTTTTTT.

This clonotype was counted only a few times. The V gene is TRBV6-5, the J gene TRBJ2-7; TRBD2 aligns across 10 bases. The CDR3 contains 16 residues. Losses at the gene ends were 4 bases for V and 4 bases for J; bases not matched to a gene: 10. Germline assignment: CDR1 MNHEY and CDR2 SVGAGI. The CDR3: CASSSRASGSRYEQYF. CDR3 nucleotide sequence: TGTGCCAGCAGTTCACGGGCTAGCGGGAGTCGGTACGAGCAGTACTTC.

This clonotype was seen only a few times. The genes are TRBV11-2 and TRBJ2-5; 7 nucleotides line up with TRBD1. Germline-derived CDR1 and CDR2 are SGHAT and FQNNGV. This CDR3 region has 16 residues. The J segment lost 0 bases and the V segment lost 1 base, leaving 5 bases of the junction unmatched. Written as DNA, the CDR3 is TGTGCCAGCAGCTTAGTCGGCAGGGGGAACCAAGAGACCCAGTACTTC. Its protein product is CASSLVGRGNQETQYF. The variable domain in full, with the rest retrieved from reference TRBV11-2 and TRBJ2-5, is EAGVAQSPRYKIIEKRQSVAFWCNPISGHATLYWYQQILGQGPKLLIQFQNNGVVDDSQLPKDRFSAERLKGVDSTLKIQPAKLEDSAVYLCASSLVGRGNQETQYFGPGTRLLVL.

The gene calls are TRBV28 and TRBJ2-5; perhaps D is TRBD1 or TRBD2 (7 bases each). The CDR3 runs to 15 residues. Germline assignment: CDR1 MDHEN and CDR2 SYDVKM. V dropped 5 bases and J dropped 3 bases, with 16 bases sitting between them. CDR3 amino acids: CASSPRGGWEETQYF. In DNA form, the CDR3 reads TGTGCCAGCAGTCCCAGGGGGGGCTGGGAAGAGACCCAGTACTTC. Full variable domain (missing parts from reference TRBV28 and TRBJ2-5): DVKVTQSSRYLVKRTGEKVFLECVQDMDHENMFWYRQDPGLGLRLIYFSYDVKMKEKGDIPEGYSVSREKKERFSLILESASTNQTSMYLCASSPRGGWEETQYFGPGTRLLVL.

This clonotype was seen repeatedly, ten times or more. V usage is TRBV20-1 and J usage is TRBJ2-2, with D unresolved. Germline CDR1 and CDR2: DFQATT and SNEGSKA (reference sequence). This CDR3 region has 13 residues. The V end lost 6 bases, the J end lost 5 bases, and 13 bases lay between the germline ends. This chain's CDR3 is CSASSGWTGELFF. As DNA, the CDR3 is TGCAGTGCCAGTAGTGGGTGGACCGGGGAGCTGTTTTTT.

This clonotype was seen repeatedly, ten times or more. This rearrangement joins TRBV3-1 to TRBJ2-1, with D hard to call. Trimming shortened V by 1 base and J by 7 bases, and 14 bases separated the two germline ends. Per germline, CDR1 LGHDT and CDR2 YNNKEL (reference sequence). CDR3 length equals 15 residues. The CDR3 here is CASSQVAPSLNEQFF. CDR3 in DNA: TGTGCCAGCAGCCAAGTTGCCCCGTCCTTAAATGAGCAGTTCTTC.

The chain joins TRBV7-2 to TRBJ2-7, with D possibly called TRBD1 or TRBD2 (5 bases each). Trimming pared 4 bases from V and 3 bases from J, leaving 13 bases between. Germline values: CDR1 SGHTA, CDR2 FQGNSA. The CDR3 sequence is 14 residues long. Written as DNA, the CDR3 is TGTGCCAGCAGCTGGGGGACCAGATACTACGAGCAGTACTTC. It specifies CASSWGTRYYEQYF. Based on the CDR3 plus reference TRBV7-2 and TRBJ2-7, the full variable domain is GAGVSQSPSNKVTEKGKDVELRCDPISGHTALYWYRQSLGQGLEFLIYFQGNSAPDKSGLPSDRFSAERTGGSVSTLTIQRTQQEDSAVYLCASSWGTRYYEQYFGPGTRLTVT.

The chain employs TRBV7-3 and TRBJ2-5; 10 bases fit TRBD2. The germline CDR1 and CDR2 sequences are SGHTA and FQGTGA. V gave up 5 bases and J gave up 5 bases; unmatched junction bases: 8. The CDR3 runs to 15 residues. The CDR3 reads CASSPGTSAEETQYF. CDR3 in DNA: TGTGCCAGCAGCCCCGGGACTAGCGCTGAGGAGACCCAGTACTTC.

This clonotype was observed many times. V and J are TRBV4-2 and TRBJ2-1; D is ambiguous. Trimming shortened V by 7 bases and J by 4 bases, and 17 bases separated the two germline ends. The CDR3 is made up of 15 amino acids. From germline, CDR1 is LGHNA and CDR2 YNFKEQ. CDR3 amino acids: CASTSNKVFYNEQFF. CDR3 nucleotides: TGTGCCAGCACCTCTAATAAGGTATTTTACAATGAGCAGTTCTTC.

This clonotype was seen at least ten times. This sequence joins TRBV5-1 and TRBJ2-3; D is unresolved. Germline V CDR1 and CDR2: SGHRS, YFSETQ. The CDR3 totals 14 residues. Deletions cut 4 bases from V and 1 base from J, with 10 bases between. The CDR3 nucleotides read TGCGCCAGCAGCCCCCCGTTGGGCACAGATACGCAGTATTTT. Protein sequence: CASSPPLGTDTQYF. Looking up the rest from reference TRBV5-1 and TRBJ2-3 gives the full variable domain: KAGVTQTPRYLIKTRGQQVTLSCSPISGHRSVSWYQQTPGQGLQFLFEYFSETQRNKGNFPGRFSGRQFSNSRSEMNVSTLELGDSALYLCASSPPLGTDTQYFGPGTRLTVL.

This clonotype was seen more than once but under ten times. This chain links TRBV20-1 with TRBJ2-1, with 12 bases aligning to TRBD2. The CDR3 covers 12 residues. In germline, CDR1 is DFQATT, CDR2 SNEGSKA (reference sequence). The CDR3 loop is CNGLAGNNEQFF. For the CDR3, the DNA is TGCAACGGACTAGCGGGGAACAATGAGCAGTTCTTC.

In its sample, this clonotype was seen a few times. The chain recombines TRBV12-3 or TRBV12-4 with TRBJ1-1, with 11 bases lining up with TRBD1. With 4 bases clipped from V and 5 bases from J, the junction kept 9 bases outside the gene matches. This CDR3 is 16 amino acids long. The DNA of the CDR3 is TGTGCCAGCAGTTCCGGACAGGGGGCGACTCGGACTGAAGCTTTCTTT. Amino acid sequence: CASSSGQGATRTEAFF.

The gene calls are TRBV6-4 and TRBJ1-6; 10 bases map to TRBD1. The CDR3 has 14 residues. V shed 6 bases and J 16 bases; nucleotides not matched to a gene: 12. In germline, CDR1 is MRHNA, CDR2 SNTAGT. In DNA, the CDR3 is TGTGCCAGCAGCCCCGGGACAGGGGACGCGCGGCTCCACTTT. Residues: CASSPGTGDARLHF.

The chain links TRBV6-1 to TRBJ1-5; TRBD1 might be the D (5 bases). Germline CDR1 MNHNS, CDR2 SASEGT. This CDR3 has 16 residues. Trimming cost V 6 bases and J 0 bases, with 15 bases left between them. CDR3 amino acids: CASRPRTMDSNQPQHF. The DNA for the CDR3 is TGTGCCAGCAGACCTCGGACAATGGATAGCAATCAGCCCCAGCATTTT.

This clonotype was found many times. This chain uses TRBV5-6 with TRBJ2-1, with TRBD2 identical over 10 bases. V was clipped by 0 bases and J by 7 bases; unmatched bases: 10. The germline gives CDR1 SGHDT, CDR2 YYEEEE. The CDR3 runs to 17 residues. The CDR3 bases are TGTGCCAGCAGCTTGGATGGACTAGCGGCCCTCTTAAATGAGCAGTTCTTC. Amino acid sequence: CASSLDGLAALLNEQFF. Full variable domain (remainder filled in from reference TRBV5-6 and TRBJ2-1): DAGVTQSPTHLIKTRGQQVTLRCSPKSGHDTVSWYQQALGQGPQFIFQYYEEEERQRGNFPDRFSGHQFPNYSSELNVNALLLGDSALYLCASSLDGLAALLNEQFFGPGTRLTVL.

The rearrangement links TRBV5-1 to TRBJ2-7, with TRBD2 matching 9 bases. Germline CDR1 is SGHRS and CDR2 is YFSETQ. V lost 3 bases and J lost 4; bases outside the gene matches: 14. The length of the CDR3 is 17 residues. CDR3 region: CASSWGSGGSLEYEQYF. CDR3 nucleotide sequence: TGCGCCAGCAGCTGGGGGAGCGGGGGGTCGCTTGAGTACGAGCAGTACTTC. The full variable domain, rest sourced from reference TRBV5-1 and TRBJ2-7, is KAGVTQTPRYLIKTRGQQVTLSCSPISGHRSVSWYQQTPGQGLQFLFEYFSETQRNKGNFPGRFSGRQFSNSRSEMNVSTLELGDSALYLCASSWGSGGSLEYEQYFGPGTRLTVT.

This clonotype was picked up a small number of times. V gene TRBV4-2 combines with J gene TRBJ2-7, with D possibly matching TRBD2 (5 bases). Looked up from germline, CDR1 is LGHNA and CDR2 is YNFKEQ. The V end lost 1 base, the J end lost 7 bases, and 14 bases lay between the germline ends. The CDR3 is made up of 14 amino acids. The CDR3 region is CASSQARSSGEQYF. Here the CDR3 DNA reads TGTGCCAGCAGCCAAGCACGGTCTTCGGGGGAGCAGTACTTC.

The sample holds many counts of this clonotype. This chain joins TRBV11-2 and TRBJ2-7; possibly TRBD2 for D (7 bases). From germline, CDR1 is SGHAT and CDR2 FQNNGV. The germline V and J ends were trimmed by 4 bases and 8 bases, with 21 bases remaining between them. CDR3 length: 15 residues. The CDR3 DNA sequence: TGTGCCAGCAGCTCCCAGGGGACTACCCGACAGAAGCAGTACTTC. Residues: CASSSQGTTRQKQYF.

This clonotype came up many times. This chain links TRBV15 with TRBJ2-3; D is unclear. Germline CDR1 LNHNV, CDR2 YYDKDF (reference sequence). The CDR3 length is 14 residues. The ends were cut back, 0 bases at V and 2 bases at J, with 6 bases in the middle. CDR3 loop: CATSRDSTTDTQYF. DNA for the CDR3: TGTGCCACCAGCAGAGATTCTACCACAGATACGCAGTATTTT.